This T cell receptor (beta chain) was captured by sequencing in a study of T cells in women clearing cervical HPV infection. Worth noting for this clone: What it binds is not known. The read gets to within 3 residues of the CDR3 end, and the germline J gene fills in the rest.

The study's findings and limits: Repertoire richness, not evenness, was significantly elevated in CIN3+ cases versus controls.

Germline V gene sequence: CDR1 SGHRS, CDR2 YFSETQ. The CDR3 loop spans 16 amino acids. Trimming took 0 bases from V and 0 from J; bases not matched to a gene: 6. TCRdb's copy holds only in-frame clones and misses some; the assay was immunoSEQ multiplex PCR. The specimen's table records 14,000 or so clones. The receptor was isolated from a woman aged 18 to 69 with a cervical HPV16 infection that either progressed to CIN3+ or cleared (not recorded which). Sequencing was done on a sample of blood buffy coat. The chain couples TRBV5-1 to TRBJ2-7; the match to TRBD1 covers 7 bases. CDR3 sequence reads: CASSLAGPGGSYEQYF. The part of the CDR3 DNA that was read is TGCGCCAGCAGCTTGGCGGGGCCAGGGGGCTCCTACGAG.